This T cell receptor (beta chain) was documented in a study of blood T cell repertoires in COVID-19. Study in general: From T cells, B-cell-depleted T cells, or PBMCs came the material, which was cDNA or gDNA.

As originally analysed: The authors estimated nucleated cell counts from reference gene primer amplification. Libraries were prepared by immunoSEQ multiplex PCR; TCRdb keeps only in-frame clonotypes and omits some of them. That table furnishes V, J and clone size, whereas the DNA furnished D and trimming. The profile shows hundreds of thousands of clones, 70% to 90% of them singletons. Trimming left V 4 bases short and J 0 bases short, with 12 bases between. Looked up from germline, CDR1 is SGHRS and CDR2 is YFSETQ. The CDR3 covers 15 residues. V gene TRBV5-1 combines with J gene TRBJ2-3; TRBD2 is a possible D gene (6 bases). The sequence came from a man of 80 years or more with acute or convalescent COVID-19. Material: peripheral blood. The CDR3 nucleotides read TGCGCCAGCAGCCTTAGCGGCACTAGCACAGATACGCAGTATTTT. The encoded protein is CASSLSGTSTDTQYF.